Sequencing of this T cell receptor beta chain was carried out in a study of CD8+CD57+ T cells in acquired aplastic anemia. Overall study: When averaged, DNA from sorted CD4+ and CD8+ cells came to 2.5 to 4 ug. The study, taken as a whole, reports: Simpson's diversity of CD8+ cells was not significantly different in patients compared with controls. Overlapping CD8+ CDR3 repertoires of patients and controls contained roughly 27 shared sequences.

Genomic DNA constituted the template upon which TCR beta VDJ and CDR3 profiling was performed. TCRdb analysed the reads with MiXCR anew, one entry per CDR3 protein. The sample lists about 110,000 distinct CDR3 sequences, approximately 49% occurring once. In its sample, this clonotype was seen many times. The target antigen is unknown. From germline, CDR1 is LGHNA and CDR2 YSLEER. The V gene lost 1 base and the J gene lost 4 bases, with 7 bases spanning the gap. This CDR3 spans 13 amino acids. The receptor's source is a human donor in good health, serving as a control. Sample: sorted CD4+, CD8+, or CD8+CD57+ T cells (not recorded which) from PBMCs. The V and J genes are TRBV4-3 and TRBJ1-1; D unclear. The CDR3 coding sequence is TGCGCCAGCAGCCAAGGTTCGGTCACTGAAGCTTTCTTT. This sequence encodes CASSQGSVTEAFF.